The TCR beta chain described here comes from a study of siplizumab effects on memory and regulatory T cells. TEMRA, effector memory, memory and naive subsets, all unstimulated, were sequenced in three donor pairs. Clones were sequenced by immunoSEQ multiplex PCR, and TCRdb holds only the in-frame ones, with some missing. The sample includes tens of thousands of clones, approximately 97% seen only once; the top ten take about 0.1%. CDR3 length: 17 amino acids. Trimming cost V 3 bases and J 0 bases; bases outside gene matches: 6. Germline CDR1 reads LNHNV; CDR2 reads YYDKDF (reference sequence). This clonotype was obtained from a human donor in good health. The chain is built from TRBV15 and TRBJ2-3, with TRBD1 matching 10 bases. Input material: naive CD8+ T cells sorted from blood. CDR3 coding DNA: TGTGCCACCAGCAGCTCTGAGGGACAGGGGAGCACAGATACGCAGTATTTT. Amino acid sequence: CATSSSEGQGSTDTQYF.